The clone carrying this T cell receptor (beta chain) was seen just once. The data originate from a study of blood T cell repertoires in COVID-19. The overall study: Sources were T cells, B-cell-depleted T cells, or PBMCs; the material itself was cDNA or gDNA.

For recovered donors of Cohort 3, there were two negative PCRs, clearance, or symptom resolution. This table comes from immunoSEQ multiplex PCR, and its TCRdb copy is limited to in-frame clones, with some not included. The table has 230,000 or so clones, about 88% seen once. This sequence originates from a woman aged 25 to 39 who had recovered from COVID-19. Sequencing input: PBMCs or T cells enriched from blood (not recorded which).

CDR3 bases: TGCGCCAGCAGCTCATTTTCGCGGGGGACCTACGAGCAGTACTTC. Translated, it gives CASSSFSRGTYEQYF. V is TRBV5-1 and J is TRBJ2-7, with 7 positions matching TRBD2. Germline assignment: CDR1 SGHRS and CDR2 YFSETQ. The CDR3 has 15 residues. Unmatched junction bases numbered 8, after V lost 3 bases and J lost 2 bases.